This T cell receptor (beta chain) was obtained from a study of early T cells in non-severe SARS-CoV-2 infection (dated by TCRdb to the early 2020s). At the level of the whole study: Because TCR sequencing was done on bulk RNA from unsorted whole blood, the alpha and beta chains could not be paired.

V loses 10 bases at its end and J loses 6 bases; junction bases beyond the gene matches: 15. Looking up the germline V gene yields CDR1 MNHEY and CDR2 SVGAGI. Counted from cysteine to phenylalanine, this CDR3 has 16 amino acids. Only CDR3 DNA remains: 48 bases, in frame from the first base. Library preparation used 5' RACE. TCRdb names NextSeq 500 as the instrument used. The TCR library protocol attached unique molecular identifiers to individual cDNA molecules to correct for sequencing error and PCR bias. TCR alpha and beta chains were both sequenced, and the abundances of alpha and beta sequences in each sample were closely correlated with each other. Regarding the original processing steps: Decombinator V4 was used to perform V gene, J gene and CDR3 annotation of TCR sequences. Expanded TCRs were defined as changing significantly between any two time points under a Poisson model with p below 0.0001. Abundances of TCRs were expressed as counts per million after normalisation to the total number of TCRs sequenced in each sample. TRAV1-2 paired with TRAJ12, TRAJ20 or TRAJ33 defined MAIT TCRs, while TRAV10 paired with TRAJ18 defined iNKT TCRs. VDJdb, accessed 1 November 2021, was searched for CMV, EBV and SARS-CoV-2 annotated TCRs, with TCRs annotated for multiple antigens excluded. The public reads were quality trimmed at Q25 with fastp and then assembled into clones with MiXCR by TCRdb, keeping productive beta chains. Every CDR3 protein is listed once, alongside the most common genes and DNA of its rows. The V and J calls and clone size are TCRdb's, not the authors'. In all, the sample holds approximately 83,000 distinct CDR3 sequences, and more than 13% of those were seen once. Around 9.9% of the sample comes from the top ten.

A word on this clonotype: There is no known antigen for this receptor. No much larger clonotype is one base removed from it; base qualities were not supplied.

A case-control design nested within a healthcare worker cohort in London, UK, was used, with weekly nasopharyngeal swab PCR tests and blood sampling performed. Between 23 and 31 March 2020, the week of the UK lockdown, healthcare workers were enrolled and then followed up weekly for as long as 16 weeks. Summary of the overall study and its limitations: Matching against VDJdb was skewed toward anti-spike CD8 responses, likely underestimated virus-specific expansions, and missed private and CD4 specificities.

This receptor was taken from an adult who was a healthcare worker with PCR-confirmed SARS-CoV-2 infection or an uninfected control (not recorded which). The sequence is built from TRBV6-5 and TRBJ2-2; the junction holds 9 bases that match TRBD2. The sequenced sample consisted of whole blood. The CDR3 reads as follows: CATLAGIERDAGELFF. The DNA sequence is TGTGCCACCCTAGCGGGGATCGAACGAGATGCCGGGGAGCTGTTTTTT.